The source of this T cell receptor (beta chain) is a study of early T cells in non-severe SARS-CoV-2 infection. Regarding the study as a whole: VDJdb matching favored anti-spike CD8 responses, missing private and CD4 specificities.

This clonotype was picked up many times. What it binds is not known. TCRdb independently ran MiXCR on the 5' RACE reads; one entry per CDR3 protein. The data hold tens of thousands of distinct CDR3 sequences, with almost 4.5% observed a single time. CDR3 length equals 15 residues. Per the germline V gene, CDR1 is SGHVS and CDR2 is FNYEAQ. The V and J ends lost 9 bases and 5 bases respectively, with 20 bases between them. This chain connects TRBV7-6 to TRBJ2-1; maybe TRBD1 (6 bases). The sample consisted of whole blood. This TCR was sampled from an adult who was a healthcare worker with PCR-confirmed SARS-CoV-2 infection or an uninfected control (not recorded which). CDR3: CASQHTGPQNNEQFF. As DNA, the CDR3 is TGTGCCAGTCAACATACAGGGCCCCAAAACAATGAGCAGTTCTTC.